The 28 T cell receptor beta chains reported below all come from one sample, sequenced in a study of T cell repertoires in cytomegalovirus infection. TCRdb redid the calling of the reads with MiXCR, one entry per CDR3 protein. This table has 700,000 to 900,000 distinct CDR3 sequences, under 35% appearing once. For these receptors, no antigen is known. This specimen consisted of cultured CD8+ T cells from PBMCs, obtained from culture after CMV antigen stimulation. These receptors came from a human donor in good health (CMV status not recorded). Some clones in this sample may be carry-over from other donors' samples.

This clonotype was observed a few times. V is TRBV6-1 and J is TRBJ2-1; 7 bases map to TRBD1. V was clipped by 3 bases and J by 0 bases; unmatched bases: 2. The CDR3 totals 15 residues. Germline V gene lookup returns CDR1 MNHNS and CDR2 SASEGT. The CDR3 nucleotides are TGTGCCAGCAGTGAGACAGGGAGCTCCTACAATGAGCAGTTCTTC. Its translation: CASSETGSSYNEQFF.

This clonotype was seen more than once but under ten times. CDR3 residues: CASSLEELSYEQYF. CDR3 in DNA: TGTGCCAGCAGCTTAGAGGAGCTCTCCTACGAGCAGTACTTC. J is TRBJ2-7 and V is TRBV7-6; unclear D gene. Germline loops: CDR1 SGHVS, CDR2 FNYEAQ. Trimming shortened V by 1 base and J by 0 bases, and 7 bases separated the two germline ends. The CDR3 spans 14 residues.

Written as DNA, the CDR3 is TGTGCCAGTAGTCCCTCGACTAGCAGCCGATCCGAGCAGTACTTC. This sequence encodes CASSPSTSSRSEQYF. The chain joins TRBV19 to TRBJ2-7; TRBD2 matches 7 bases. Germline V gene sequence: CDR1 LNHDA, CDR2 SQIVND (reference sequence). The CDR3 spans 15 residues. V was clipped by 5 bases and J by 6 bases; unmatched bases: 13.

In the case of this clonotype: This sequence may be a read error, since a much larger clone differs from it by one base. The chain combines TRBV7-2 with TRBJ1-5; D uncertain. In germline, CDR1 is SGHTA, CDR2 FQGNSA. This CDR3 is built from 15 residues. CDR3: CANSLRGGVNQPQHF. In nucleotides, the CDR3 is TGTGCCAACAGCTTACGAGGCGGGGTCAATCAGCCCCAGCATTTT. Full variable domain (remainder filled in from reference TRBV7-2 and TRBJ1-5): GAGVSQSPSNKVTEKGKDVELRCDPISGHTALYWYRQSLGQGLEFLIYFQGNSAPDKSGLPSDRFSAERTGGSVSTLTIQRTQQEDSAVYLCANSLRGGVNQPQHFGDGTRLSIL.

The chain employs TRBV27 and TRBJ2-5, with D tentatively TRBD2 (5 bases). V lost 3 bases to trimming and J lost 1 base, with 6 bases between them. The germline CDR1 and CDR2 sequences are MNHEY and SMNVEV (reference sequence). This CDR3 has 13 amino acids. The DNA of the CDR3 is TGTGCCAGCAGTTTCCTAGCCCAAGAGACCCAGTACTTC. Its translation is CASSFLAQETQYF.

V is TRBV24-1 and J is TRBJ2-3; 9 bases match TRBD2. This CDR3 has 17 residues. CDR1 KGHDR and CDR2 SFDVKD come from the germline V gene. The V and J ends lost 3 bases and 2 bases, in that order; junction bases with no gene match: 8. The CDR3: CATSDPNSGGPTDTQYF. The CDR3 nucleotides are TGTGCCACCAGTGATCCAAACAGCGGGGGGCCCACAGATACGCAGTATTTT.

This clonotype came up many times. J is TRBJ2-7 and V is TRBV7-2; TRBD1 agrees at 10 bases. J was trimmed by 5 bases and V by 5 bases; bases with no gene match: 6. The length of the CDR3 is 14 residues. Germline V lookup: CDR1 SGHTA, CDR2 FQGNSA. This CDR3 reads CASSLGQGDNEQYF. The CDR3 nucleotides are TGTGCCAGCAGCCTTGGACAGGGGGATAACGAGCAGTACTTC. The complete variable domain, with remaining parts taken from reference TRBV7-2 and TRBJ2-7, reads GAGVSQSPSNKVTEKGKDVELRCDPISGHTALYWYRQSLGQGLEFLIYFQGNSAPDKSGLPSDRFSAERTGGSVSTLTIQRTQQEDSAVYLCASSLGQGDNEQYFGPGTRLTVT.

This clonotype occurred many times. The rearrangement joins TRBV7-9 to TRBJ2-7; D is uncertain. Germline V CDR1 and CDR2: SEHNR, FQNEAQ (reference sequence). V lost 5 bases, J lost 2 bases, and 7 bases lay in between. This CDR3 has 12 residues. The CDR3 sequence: CASSEGPYEQYV. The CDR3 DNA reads TGTGCCAGCAGCGAAGGGCCCTACGAGCAGTACGTC.

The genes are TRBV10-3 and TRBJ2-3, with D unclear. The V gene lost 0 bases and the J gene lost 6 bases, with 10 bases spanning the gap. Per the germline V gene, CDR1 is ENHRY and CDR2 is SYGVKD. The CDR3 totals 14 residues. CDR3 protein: CAISESGTSDTQYF. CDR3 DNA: TGTGCCATCAGTGAGTCTGGCACTTCGGATACGCAGTATTTT.

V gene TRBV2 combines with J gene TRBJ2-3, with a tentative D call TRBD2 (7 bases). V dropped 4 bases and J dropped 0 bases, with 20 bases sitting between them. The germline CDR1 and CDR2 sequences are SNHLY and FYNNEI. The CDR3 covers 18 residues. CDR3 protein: CASSGGLADTFSTDTQYF. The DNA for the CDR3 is TGTGCCAGCAGTGGGGGGCTAGCGGATACCTTTAGCACAGATACGCAGTATTTT. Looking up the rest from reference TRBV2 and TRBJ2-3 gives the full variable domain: EPEVTQTPSHQVTQMGQEVILRCVPISNHLYFYWYRQILGQKVEFLVSFYNNEISEKSEIFDDQFSVERPDGSNFTLKIRSTKLEDSAMYFCASSGGLADTFSTDTQYFGPGTRLTVL.

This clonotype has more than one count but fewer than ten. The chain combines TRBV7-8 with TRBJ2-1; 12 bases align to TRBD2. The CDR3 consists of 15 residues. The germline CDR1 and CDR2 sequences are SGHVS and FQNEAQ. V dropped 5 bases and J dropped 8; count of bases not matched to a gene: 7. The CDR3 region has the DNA TGTGCCAGCAGCCGCTCTAGCGGGGGGGCCGATGAGCAGTTCTTC. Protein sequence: CASSRSSGGADEQFF. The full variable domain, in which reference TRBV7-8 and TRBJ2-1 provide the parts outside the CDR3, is GAGVSQSPRYKVAKRGQDVALRCDPISGHVSLFWYQQALGQGPEFLTYFQNEAQLDKSGLPSDRFFAERPEGSVSTLKIQRTQQEDSAVYLCASSRSSGGADEQFFGPGTRLTVL.

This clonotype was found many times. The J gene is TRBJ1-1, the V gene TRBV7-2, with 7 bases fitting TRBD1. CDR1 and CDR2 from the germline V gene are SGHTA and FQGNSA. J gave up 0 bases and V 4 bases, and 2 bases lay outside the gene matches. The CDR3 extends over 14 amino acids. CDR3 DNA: TGTGCCAGCAGCTCGCAGGGGGTGAACACTGAAGCTTTCTTT. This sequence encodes CASSSQGVNTEAFF.

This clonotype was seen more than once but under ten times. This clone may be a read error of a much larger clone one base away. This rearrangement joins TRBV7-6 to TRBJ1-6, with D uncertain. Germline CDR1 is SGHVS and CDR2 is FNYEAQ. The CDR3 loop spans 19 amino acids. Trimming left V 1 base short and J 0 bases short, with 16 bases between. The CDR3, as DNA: TGTGCCAGCAGCTTAGTGCAGCTGGGGAGGACCTCCTATAATTCACCCCTCCACTTT. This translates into CASSLVQLGRTSYNSPLHF.

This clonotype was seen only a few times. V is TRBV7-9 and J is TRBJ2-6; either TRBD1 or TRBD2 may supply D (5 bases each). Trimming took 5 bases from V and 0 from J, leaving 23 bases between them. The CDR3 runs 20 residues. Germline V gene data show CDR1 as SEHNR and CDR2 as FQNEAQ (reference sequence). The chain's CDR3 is CASSPRDPGRGDSGANVLTF. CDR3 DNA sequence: TGTGCCAGCAGCCCAAGAGATCCGGGACGGGGCGACTCTGGGGCCAACGTCCTGACTTTC. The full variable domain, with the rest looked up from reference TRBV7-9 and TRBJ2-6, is DTGVSQNPRHKITKRGQNVTFRCDPISEHNRLYWYRQTLGQGPEFLTYFQNEAQLEKSRLLSDRFSAERPKGSFSTLEIQRTEQGDSAMYLCASSPRDPGRGDSGANVLTFGAGSRLTVL.

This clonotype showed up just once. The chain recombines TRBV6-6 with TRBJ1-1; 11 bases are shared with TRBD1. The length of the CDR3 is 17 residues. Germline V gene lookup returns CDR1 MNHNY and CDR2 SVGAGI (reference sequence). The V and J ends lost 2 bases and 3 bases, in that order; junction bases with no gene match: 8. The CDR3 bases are TGTGCCAGCAGTTACCCAGGACAGGGGGCCTGGGACACTGAAGCTTTCTTT. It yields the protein CASSYPGQGAWDTEAFF.

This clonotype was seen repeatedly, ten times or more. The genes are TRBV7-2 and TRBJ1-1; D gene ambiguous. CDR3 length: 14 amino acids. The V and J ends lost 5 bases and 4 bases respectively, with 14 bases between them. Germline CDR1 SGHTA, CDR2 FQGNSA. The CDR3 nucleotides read TGTGCCAGCAGCCTTGACCCTGGTGGCACTGAAGCTTTCTTT. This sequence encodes CASSLDPGGTEAFF.

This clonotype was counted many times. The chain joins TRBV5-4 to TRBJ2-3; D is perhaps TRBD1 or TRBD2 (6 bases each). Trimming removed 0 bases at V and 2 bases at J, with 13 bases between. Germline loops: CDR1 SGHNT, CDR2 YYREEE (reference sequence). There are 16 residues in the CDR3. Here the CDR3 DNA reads TGTGCCAGCAGCTTGGAGGGGGGCGACCTCACAGATACGCAGTATTTT. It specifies CASSLEGGDLTDTQYF.

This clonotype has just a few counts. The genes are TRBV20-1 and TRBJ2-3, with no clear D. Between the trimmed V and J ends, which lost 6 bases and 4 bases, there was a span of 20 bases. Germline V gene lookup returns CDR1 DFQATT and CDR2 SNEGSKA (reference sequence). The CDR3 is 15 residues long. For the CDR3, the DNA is TGCAGTGCCGAAGGGCAATCTAACCCCCCAGATACGCAGTATTTT. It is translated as CSAEGQSNPPDTQYF.

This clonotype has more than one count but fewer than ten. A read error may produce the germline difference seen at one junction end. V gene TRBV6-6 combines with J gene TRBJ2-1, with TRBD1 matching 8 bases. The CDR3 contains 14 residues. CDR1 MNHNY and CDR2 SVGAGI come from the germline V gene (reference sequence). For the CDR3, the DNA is TGTGCCAGCAGCTCCGGACAGGGCTACGATGAGCAGTTCTTC. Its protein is CASSSGQGYDEQFF.

CDR3 DNA: TGTGCCAGCAGGGCGACAGAGAACACTGAAGCTTTCTTT. It specifies CASRATENTEAFF. The chain has TRBV4-2 and TRBJ1-1; possibly TRBD1 for D (5 bases). The CDR3 is 13 residues long. V was pared by 6 bases and J by 1 base, with 9 bases between. Germline V gene lookup returns CDR1 LGHNA and CDR2 YNFKEQ.

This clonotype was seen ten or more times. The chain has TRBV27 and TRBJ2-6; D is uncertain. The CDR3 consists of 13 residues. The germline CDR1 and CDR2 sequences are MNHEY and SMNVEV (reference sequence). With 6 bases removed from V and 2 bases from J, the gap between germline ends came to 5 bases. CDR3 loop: CASSLAGANVLTF. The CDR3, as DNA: TGTGCCAGCAGCTTAGCTGGGGCCAACGTCCTGACTTTC. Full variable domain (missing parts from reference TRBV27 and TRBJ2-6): EAQVTQNPRYLITVTGKKLTVTCSQNMNHEYMSWYRQDPGLGLRQIYYSMNVEVTDKGDVPEGYKVSRKEKRNFPLILESPSPNQTSLYFCASSLAGANVLTFGAGSRLTVL.

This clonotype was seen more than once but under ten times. The CDR3 DNA reads as TGTGCCAGCAGTTACTCCGGGGGGACGGGGGCGGCCAAAAACATTCAGTACTTC. Amino acid sequence: CASSYSGGTGAAKNIQYF. The chain employs TRBV6-5 and TRBJ2-4; a possible D gene is TRBD2 (7 bases). With 0 bases removed from V and 1 base from J, the gap between germline ends came to 16 bases. The CDR3 length is 18 residues. The V gene's germline CDR1 is MNHEY and CDR2 SVGAGI.

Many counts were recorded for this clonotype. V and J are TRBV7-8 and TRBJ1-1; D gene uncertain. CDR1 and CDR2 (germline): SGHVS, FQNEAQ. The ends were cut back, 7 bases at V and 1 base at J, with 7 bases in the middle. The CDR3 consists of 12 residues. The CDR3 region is CASTRTNTEAFF. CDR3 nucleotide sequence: TGTGCCAGCACACGGACGAACACTGAAGCTTTCTTT.

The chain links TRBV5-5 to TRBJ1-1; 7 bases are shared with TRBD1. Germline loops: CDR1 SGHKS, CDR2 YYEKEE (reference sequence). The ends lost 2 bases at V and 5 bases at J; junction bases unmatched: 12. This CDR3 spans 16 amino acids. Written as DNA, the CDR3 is TGTGCCAGCAGCTTCGACAGGGTAGGGGGAATGACTGAAGCTTTCTTT. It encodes CASSFDRVGGMTEAFF.

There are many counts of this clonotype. CDR3 DNA sequence: TGTGCCAGCAGCTTAGCCCATGACAAGAACACTGAAGCTTTCTTT. It encodes CASSLAHDKNTEAFF. The V and J genes are TRBV11-3 and TRBJ1-1; no clear D gene. In germline, CDR1 is SGHNT, CDR2 YENEEA. V gave up 1 base and J gave up 1 base, with 10 bases separating them. This CDR3 has 15 amino acids.

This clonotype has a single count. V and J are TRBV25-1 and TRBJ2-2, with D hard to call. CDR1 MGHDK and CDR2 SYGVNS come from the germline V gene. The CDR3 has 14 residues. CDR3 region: CATEGSENTGELFF. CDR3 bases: TGTGCAACGGAAGGGTCAGAGAACACCGGGGAGCTGTTTTTT.

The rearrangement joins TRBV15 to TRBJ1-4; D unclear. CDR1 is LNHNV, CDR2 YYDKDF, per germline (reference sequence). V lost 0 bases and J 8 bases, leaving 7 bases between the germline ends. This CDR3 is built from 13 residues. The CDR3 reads CATSRDRREKLFF. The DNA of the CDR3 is TGTGCCACCAGCAGAGATCGGAGAGAAAAACTGTTTTTT.

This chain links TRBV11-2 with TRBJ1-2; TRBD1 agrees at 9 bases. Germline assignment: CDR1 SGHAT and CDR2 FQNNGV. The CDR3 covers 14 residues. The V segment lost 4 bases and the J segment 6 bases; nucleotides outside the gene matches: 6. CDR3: CASSWTGTGNGYTF. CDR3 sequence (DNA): TGTGCCAGCAGCTGGACCGGGACAGGGAATGGCTACACCTTC.